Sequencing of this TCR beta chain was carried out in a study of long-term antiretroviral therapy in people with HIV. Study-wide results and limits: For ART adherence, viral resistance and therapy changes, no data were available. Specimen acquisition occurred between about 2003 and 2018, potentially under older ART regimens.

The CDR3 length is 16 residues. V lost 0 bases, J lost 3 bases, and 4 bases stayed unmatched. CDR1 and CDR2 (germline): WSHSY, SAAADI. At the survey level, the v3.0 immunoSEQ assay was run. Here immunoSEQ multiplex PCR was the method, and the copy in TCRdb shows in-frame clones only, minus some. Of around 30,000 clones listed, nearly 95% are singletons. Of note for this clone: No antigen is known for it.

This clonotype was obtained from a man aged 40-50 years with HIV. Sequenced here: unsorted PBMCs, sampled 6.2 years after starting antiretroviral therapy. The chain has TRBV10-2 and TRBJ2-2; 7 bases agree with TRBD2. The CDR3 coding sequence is TGCGCCAGCAGTGAGTCGCGGGGGTGGGACACCGGGGAGCTGTTTTTT. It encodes CASSESRGWDTGELFF.